This TCR beta chain is from a study of T cell responses to AZD1222 COVID-19 vaccine (dated by TCRdb to 2020 to 2022). Turning to the overall study: AZD1222 recipients given second doses at about 4 weeks or at about 12 weeks were pooled, since spike-specific TCR depth and breadth were not found to differ between the two schedules. Trial participants were enrolled by age into subgroups of 18-55, 56-69 and 70-plus years, and around 150, 28 and 57 TCR-sequenced participants, respectively, were included in these subgroups. TCR sequencing covered approximately 230 trial participants: 207 given two doses of AZD1222 and 26 given two doses of MenACWY control vaccine.

What this sample's time point label stands for: baseline before first vaccination. The vaccinee samples were drawn from two UK trials, COV001 and COV002, one of which was a single-blind randomized controlled phase 2/3 trial testing AZD1222 (ChAdOx1 nCoV-19) in healthy adults. For TCRbeta chain sequencing, PBMC samples were collected from trial participants at day 0 and at day 28 after the second dose. The table lists this clone with a few counts. What this receptor recognizes is not known. Per-base quality was not reported, and no clone a single base away is much larger than it. What the study reported, not specific to this receptor: Conclusions about previously exposed vaccinees are limited, since just a handful of AZD1222 recipients were seropositive for SARS-CoV-2 at baseline. No day 14 peak-response samples were available, so repertoires were characterized only after the peak T cell response. Participants were mostly white British and included more females than males, and it was suggested by the authors that clonal diversity may have been underestimated. After two AZD1222 doses, both the breadth and the depth of spike-specific TCRs were significantly higher than at day 0 and than in MenACWY recipients. Reportedly, almost half of the unique spike-specific TCRs recognized epitopes lying outside the regions that are mutated in the B.1.351 and B.1.1.7 variants. CD4 TCRs associated with the vaccine covered the entire spike protein, and the dominant responses were in regions 160-218 and 743-854. In the small 56-69-year group, the increase in depth fell short of significance, most likely because of low power.

The CDR3 regions of human TCRbeta chains were analyzed by immunosequencing. The paper's processing steps were these. TCRs in the repertoires were compared against a reference library of SARS-CoV-2-specific TCRs that had been generated with the MIRA antigen-specificity platform. Breadth was defined as the fraction of unique TCRs that were SARS-CoV-2-associated. Depth was defined as the fraction of total T cells that were SARS-CoV-2-associated. Using the MIRA data, each spike-specific TCR was mapped to the spike region that the TCR reacts to and placed in a CD4 or CD8 class. Log10-transformed breadth and depth values were compared by one-way ANOVA with Sidak's multiple comparisons tests. The clones in this table, taken by TCRdb from immuneACCESS, are in-frame only. Not every clone is retained; where verified, under half of the shortfall comes from an unresolved V gene, and the cause of the rest is unknown. V and J calls and clone size follow that table, whereas D and trimming were derived from the DNA. Counted in this sample were about 150,000 clones; approximately 90% of them appeared once. The ten largest clones represent around 2.9% of the sample.

Here the sequenced sample was peripheral blood, taken on day 0 of AZD1222 vaccination. This TCR was sampled from an adult in good health.

The CDR3 in this case is CASSIGAGRTEAFF. The sequence in DNA is TGTGCCAGTAGTATCGGCGCAGGGAGGACTGAAGCTTTCTTT. The chain employs TRBV19 and TRBJ1-1; TRBD1 is perhaps the D gene, given 5 matching bases. The germline V gene (reference sequence) provides CDR1 LNHDA and CDR2 SQIVND. The CDR3 has 14 amino acids, counting the end cysteine and phenylalanine. Solely the CDR3 DNA is kept, with 42 bases framed from the first base. V is reduced by 3 bases and J by 5 bases, leaving a spacing of 13 bases between them.